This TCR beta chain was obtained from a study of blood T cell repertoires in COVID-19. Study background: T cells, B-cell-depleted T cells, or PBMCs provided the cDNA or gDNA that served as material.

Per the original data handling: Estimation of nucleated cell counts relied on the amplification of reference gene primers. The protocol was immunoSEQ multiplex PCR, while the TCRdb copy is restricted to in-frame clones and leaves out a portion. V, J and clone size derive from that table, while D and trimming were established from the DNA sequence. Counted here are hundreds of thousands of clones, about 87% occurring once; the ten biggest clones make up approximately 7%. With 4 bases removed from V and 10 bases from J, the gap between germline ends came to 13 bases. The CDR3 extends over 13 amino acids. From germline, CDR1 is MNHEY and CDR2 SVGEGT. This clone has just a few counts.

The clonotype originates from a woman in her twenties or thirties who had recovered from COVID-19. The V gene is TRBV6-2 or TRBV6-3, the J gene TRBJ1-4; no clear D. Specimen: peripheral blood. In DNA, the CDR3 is TGTGCCAGCAGTTTGCTACTAGAGGGAAAACTGTTTTTT. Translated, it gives CASSLLLEGKLFF.